The 25 T cell receptor beta chains below come from one sample, sequenced in a study of neoadjuvant anti-PD-1 for oral cavity cancer. The table came from immunoSEQ multiplex PCR; TCRdb's copy has only in-frame clones and leaves some out. This table has around 14,000 clones, over 65% appearing once. This specimen consisted of PBMCs, obtained before nivolumab (anti-PD-1) treatment. These receptors were obtained from a person aged 35 to 85 with oral cavity squamous cell carcinoma.

The chain employs TRBV19 and TRBJ2-7; the D call may be TRBD1 or TRBD2 (6 bases each). With 6 bases removed from V and 3 bases from J, the gap between germline ends came to 18 bases. This CDR3 spans 15 amino acids. Per the germline V gene, CDR1 is LNHDA and CDR2 is SQIVND (reference sequence). CDR3 sequence (DNA): TGTGCCAGTAGCCAAACCGCGGGACACGTCTACGAGCAGTACTTC. It codes for CASSQTAGHVYEQYF.

This chain uses TRBV19 with TRBJ1-4, with D hard to call. V was trimmed by 3 bases and J by 8 bases, leaving 13 bases between them. This CDR3 is built from 14 residues. The germline CDR1 and CDR2 sequences are LNHDA and SQIVND (reference sequence). The CDR3 nucleotides are TGTGCCAGTAGTATCTGGGAACAACGGGAAAAACTGTTTTTT. It codes for CASSIWEQREKLFF.

This clone showed up just a few times. CDR3 loop: CASSFKVSSYEQYF. CDR3 in DNA: TGTGCCAGCAGCTTCAAGGTGTCCTCCTACGAGCAGTACTTC. The V call is TRBV7-2, the J call TRBJ2-7; no clear D. The germline CDR1 and CDR2 sequences are SGHTA and FQGNSA. With 3 bases removed from V and 0 bases from J, the gap between germline ends came to 9 bases. CDR3 length: 14 residues.

This clone was recorded a few times. The gene calls are TRBV5-1 and TRBJ2-7; TRBD1 might be the D (6 bases). V was clipped by 4 bases and J by 3 bases, with 20 bases between them. The V gene's germline CDR1 is SGHRS and CDR2 YFSETQ. The CDR3 covers 16 residues. The CDR3 reads CASSQNAAGAGYEQYF. As DNA, the CDR3 is TGCGCCAGCAGCCAAAACGCGGCAGGGGCTGGCTACGAGCAGTACTTC.

This sequence joins TRBV6-6 and TRBJ2-1; 9 bases line up with TRBD2. CDR1 MNHNY and CDR2 SVGAGI come from the germline V gene (reference sequence). The CDR3 has 11 amino acids. The CDR3 protein is CAAGGYNEQFF. DNA for the CDR3: TGTGCGGCGGGAGGGTACAATGAGCAGTTCTTC.

This clone was detected only a few times. DNA of the CDR3: TGTGCCAGCAGCTCCGCAGGGGCCCTGAACACTGAAGCTTTCTTT. Translated, it gives CASSSAGALNTEAFF. V usage is TRBV14 and J usage is TRBJ1-1; maybe TRBD1 (6 bases). This CDR3 has 15 amino acids. Looked up from germline, CDR1 is SGHDN and CDR2 is FVKESK. The V end lost 5 bases, the J end lost 0 bases, and 13 bases lay between the germline ends.

A single count supports this clone. The V call is TRBV11-2, the J call TRBJ2-5; 7 bases are shared with TRBD1. CDR3 length: 13 residues. Germline-derived CDR1 and CDR2 are SGHAT and FQNNGV. The V gene end was trimmed by 3 bases and the J gene end by 3 bases; junction bases not matched to a gene: 1. CDR3 region: CASSLGTEETQYF. The DNA for the CDR3 is TGTGCCAGCAGCTTGGGGACAGAAGAGACCCAGTACTTC.

V usage is TRBV9 and J usage is TRBJ1-3; the D is unclear. The CDR3 spans 16 residues. Trimming pared 0 bases from V and 0 bases from J, leaving 10 bases between. Germline CDR1 reads SGDLS; CDR2 reads YYNGEE. CDR3 amino acids: CASSVEAGSSGNTIYF. The CDR3 nucleotides read TGTGCCAGCAGCGTAGAAGCAGGCTCCTCTGGAAACACCATATATTTT.

V and J are TRBV5-6 and TRBJ2-4; 7 bases agree with TRBD2. This CDR3 contains 15 residues. V dropped 3 bases and J dropped 5; count of bases not matched to a gene: 8. The germline V gene encodes CDR1 SGHDT and CDR2 YYEEEE. The DNA for the CDR3 is TGTGCCAGCAGCTATGGACTAGTGACCCAAAACATTCAGTACTTC. Translated: CASSYGLVTQNIQYF.

The J gene is TRBJ2-4, the V gene TRBV4-2; the match to TRBD1 covers 7 bases. The CDR3 contains 18 residues. With 1 base clipped from V and 8 bases from J, the junction kept 17 bases outside the gene matches. Germline V gene lookup returns CDR1 LGHNA and CDR2 YNFKEQ. Written as DNA, the CDR3 is TGTGCCAGCAGCCAAGCCCAAAGCTCCCCGACAGGGAGCGACATTCAGTACTTC. It is translated as CASSQAQSSPTGSDIQYF.

This clone was observed a few times. V is TRBV6-1 and J is TRBJ1-1; D is unresolved. This CDR3 comprises 13 residues. Germline V gene data show CDR1 as MNHNS and CDR2 as SASEGT. Trimming pared 0 bases from V and 5 bases from J, leaving 7 bases between. CDR3 protein: CASSEAWGTEAFF. In nucleotides, the CDR3 is TGTGCCAGCAGTGAAGCGTGGGGTACTGAAGCTTTCTTT.

The chain combines TRBV7-9 with TRBJ1-2, with D possibly being TRBD1 (5 bases). The CDR3 runs 14 residues. Germline CDR1 is SEHNR and CDR2 is FQNEAQ (reference sequence). V gave up 1 base and J gave up 8 bases, with 14 bases separating them. The DNA for the CDR3 is TGTGCCAGCAGCTTAGTCGAGGGCAGGGTCGGCTACACCTTC. The encoded protein is CASSLVEGRVGYTF.

The gene calls are TRBV9 and TRBJ2-7; 11 nucleotides align to TRBD2. The CDR3 covers 15 residues. CDR1 SGDLS and CDR2 YYNGEE come from the germline V gene. V lost 3 bases to trimming and J lost 1 base; unmatched junction nucleotides: 3. CDR3 bases: TGTGCCAGCAGCGCAACTAGCGGGGGTTCCTACGAGCAGTACTTC. It specifies CASSATSGGSYEQYF.

This rearrangement joins TRBV5-1 to TRBJ2-1; 11 positions agree with TRBD2. V shed 2 bases, J shed 2 bases, and the junction held 9 bases outside the gene matches. This CDR3 is built from 18 residues. Germline V gene sequence: CDR1 SGHRS, CDR2 YFSETQ. The CDR3 spells CASSFRLAGGSPYNEQFF. In DNA, the CDR3 is TGCGCCAGCAGCTTTAGGCTAGCGGGAGGATCCCCCTACAATGAGCAGTTCTTC.

This chain connects TRBV5-4 to TRBJ1-1; D is uncertain. This CDR3 spans 9 amino acids. Germline CDR1 is SGHNT and CDR2 is YYREEE (reference sequence). The DNA for the CDR3 is TGTGCTTTCGGCCGTAAGGCTTTCTTT. Protein sequence: CAFGRKAFF.

This CDR3 is CASSLRGVNEKLFF. CDR3 coding DNA: TGTGCCAGCAGTTTAAGGGGGGTAAATGAAAAACTGTTTTTT. The chain recombines TRBV28 with TRBJ1-4, with D possibly TRBD1 on 6 matching bases. The V end lost 2 bases, the J end lost 5 bases, and 9 bases lay between the germline ends. The length of the CDR3 is 14 residues. The germline V gene has CDR1 MDHEN and CDR2 SYDVKM.

The rearrangement joins TRBV19 to TRBJ2-5; no clear D gene. V lost 5 bases and J 4 bases, leaving 8 bases between the germline ends. The length of the CDR3 is 12 residues. Germline lookup yields CDR1 LNHDA and CDR2 SQIVND (reference sequence). CDR3 DNA sequence: TGTGCCAGTAGTCTCCGACGAGAGACCCAGTACTTC. This sequence encodes CASSLRRETQYF.

The rearrangement links TRBV13 to TRBJ1-2, with 10 nucleotides matching TRBD1. The J segment lost 8 bases and the V segment lost 4 bases, leaving 13 bases of the junction unmatched. The V gene's germline CDR1 is PRHDT and CDR2 FYEKMQ (reference sequence). The CDR3 is made up of 16 amino acids. The CDR3 region has the DNA TGTGCCAGCAGCTCAAACCCGGGACAGGGGCCGCAGGGCTACACCTTC. Its protein product is CASSSNPGQGPQGYTF.

The CDR3, as DNA: TGTGCCAGTAGTAGACAGACAGGCACAGATACGCAGTATTTT. Translating gives CASSRQTGTDTQYF. The genes are TRBV19 and TRBJ2-3, with a weak D call TRBD1 (5 bases). CDR1 and CDR2 from the germline V gene are LNHDA and SQIVND (reference sequence). V was trimmed by 4 bases and J by 1 base, leaving 9 bases between them. The CDR3 totals 14 residues. The full variable domain, rest sourced from reference TRBV19 and TRBJ2-3, is DGGITQSPKYLFRKEGQNVTLSCEQNLNHDAMYWYRQDPGQGLRLIYYSQIVNDFQKGDIAEGYSVSREKKESFPLTVTSAQKNPTAFYLCASSRQTGTDTQYFGPGTRLTVL.

The gene calls are TRBV4-1 and TRBJ1-3; D unclear. Germline V CDR1 and CDR2: MGHRA, YSYEKL. This CDR3 comprises 15 residues. The germline V and J ends were trimmed by 1 base and 0 bases, with 7 bases remaining between them. CDR3 protein: CASSQGRLSGNTIYF. In DNA, the CDR3 is TGCGCCAGCAGCCAAGGGCGCCTCTCTGGAAACACCATATATTTT.

The rearrangement links TRBV7-9 to TRBJ1-2, with D tentatively TRBD1 (5 bases). Trimming stripped 1 base from V and 0 bases from J, with 12 bases between. Germline-derived CDR1 and CDR2 are SEHNR and FQNEAQ (reference sequence). This CDR3 region has 16 residues. The CDR3 sequence is CASSLETEVANYGYTF. CDR3 nucleotides: TGTGCCAGCAGCTTAGAGACAGAAGTCGCTAACTATGGCTACACCTTC.

J is TRBJ2-3 and V is TRBV10-3; 9 bases map to TRBD1. V gave up 0 bases and J gave up 5 bases; unmatched junction bases: 6. Germline V lookup: CDR1 ENHRY, CDR2 SYGVKD. There are 16 residues in the CDR3. The chain's CDR3 is CAISESRGQGRDTQYF. CDR3 DNA: TGTGCCATCAGTGAGTCGCGGGGACAGGGACGAGATACGCAGTATTTT.

This clone was recorded a few times. V and J are TRBV9 and TRBJ2-7; 7 positions match TRBD1. CDR1 is SGDLS and CDR2 is YYNGEE in the germline V gene. The CDR3 sequence is 14 residues long. The ends lost 2 bases at V and 2 bases at J; junction bases unmatched: 4. The CDR3 reads CASSVTGKAYEQYF. CDR3 DNA sequence: TGTGCCAGCAGCGTGACAGGGAAGGCCTACGAGCAGTACTTC.

This clone was detected a few times. The chain has TRBV6-1 and TRBJ2-5; the match to TRBD2 covers 9 bases. This CDR3 spans 15 amino acids. With V trimmed by 4 bases and J by 2 bases, 5 bases remained unmatched. Germline V CDR1 and CDR2: MNHNS, SASEGT. The CDR3 nucleotides read TGTGCCAGCAGTGTCATTAGCGGGGGACAAGAGACCCAGTACTTC. This gives the protein CASSVISGGQETQYF.

V usage is TRBV15 and J usage is TRBJ2-1, with TRBD2 matching 8 bases. The CDR3 sequence is 17 residues long. V gave up 4 bases and J gave up 7 bases; unmatched junction bases: 15. Germline CDR1 and CDR2: LNHNV and YYDKDF (reference sequence). The CDR3 here is CATSTTPGGGDGNEQFF. The CDR3, as DNA: TGTGCCACCAGCACCACCCCCGGGGGGGGCGATGGTAATGAGCAGTTCTTC.